This is a list of T cell receptor beta chains from one sample in a study of cytomegalovirus exposure and HLA in healthy donors. The method was immunoSEQ multiplex PCR; TCRdb's version includes in-frame clones alone and lacks a portion of them. The sample has about 150,000 clones, approximately 79% seen once. The sample comprised PBMCs. Source of these receptors: a male donor in good health and CMV-seronegative. Each CDR3 is given with its conserved first and last residue. The D gene is left open where the match is weak. Expanded clones get a size class; other rows say once, few or many, or leave the size out.

v_call,d_call,j_call,clone_size,cdr3_nt,cdr3_aa
TRBV5-4,-,TRBJ1-1,-,TGTGCCAGCCACACCATGGGGCTATCGAACACTGAAGCTTTCTTT,CASHTMGLSNTEAFF
TRBV5-8,TRBD1,TRBJ2-7,-,TGTGCCAGCAGCCCTGGACAGGGGTCCTTCTCCTACGAGCAGTACTTC,CASSPGQGSFSYEQYF
TRBV21-1,-,TRBJ2-7,-,TGTGCCAGCAGCAAATTGGAGCGGGGGGCCTACGAGCAGTACTTC,CASSKLERGAYEQYF
TRBV18,TRBD1,TRBJ1-1,-,TGTGCCAGCTCACCGGGACAGGGGACTGAAGCTTTCTTT,CASSPGQGTEAFF
TRBV2,-,TRBJ1-4,-,TGTGCCAGCAGTGGGGGCAGGCCCGAAAAACTGTTTTTT,CASSGGRPEKLFF
TRBV6-5,TRBD1,TRBJ1-3,-,TGTGCCAGCAGTCGAGGGGGCACTGGAAACACCATATATTTT,CASSRGGTGNTIYF
TRBV19,-,TRBJ1-3,-,TGTGCCAGTAGTATAAGGACAGCCTCTGGAAACACCATATATTTT,CASSIRTASGNTIYF
TRBV20-1,-,TRBJ2-2,few,TGCAGTGCTAGTAGATCTGGGGAGCTGTTTTTT,CSASRSGELFF
TRBV6-1,-,TRBJ1-2,-,TGTGCCAGCAGGATAGATAACGGGGACTATGGCTACACCTTC,CASRIDNGDYGYTF
TRBV7-9,TRBD1,TRBJ1-4,-,TGTGCCAGCAGCTTTACGGGACAGGAGAATGAAAAACTGTTTTTT,CASSFTGQENEKLFF
TRBV11-2,TRBD2,TRBJ2-3,-,TGTGCCAGCAGCTTAGGTGGGGGGGGCACAGATACGCAGTATTTT,CASSLGGGGTDTQYF
TRBV7-9,TRBD1,TRBJ2-3,once,TGTGCCAGCAGCGTGACAGGGGGCATGATGACAGATACGCAGTATTTT,CASSVTGGMMTDTQYF
TRBV10-3,-,TRBJ2-1,-,TGTGCCATCAGTGAAGTAGGAGAGACCCCGCAGTTCTTC,CAISEVGETPQFF
TRBV5-6,-,TRBJ2-1,-,TGTGCCAGCAGCCTACTAGGTGATGAGCAGTTCTTC,CASSLLGDEQFF
TRBV18,TRBD1,TRBJ2-7,-,TGTGCCAGCACCAGGGACAGGGGGCTATACGAGCAGTACTTC,CASTRDRGLYEQYF
TRBV7-2,-,TRBJ1-5,-,TGTGCCAGCAGCTTATCGGAGCAGCCCCAGCATTTT,CASSLSEQPQHF
TRBV4-3,TRBD2,TRBJ2-3,-,TGCGCCAGCAGCCGATCCATCTGGGCGGGGGGGCAGCTCGGCACAGATACGCAGTATTTT,CASSRSIWAGGQLGTDTQYF
TRBV6-1,-,TRBJ1-3,-,TGTGCCAGCAGTGAAATGGGGGCTACTGGAAACACCATATATTTT,CASSEMGATGNTIYF
TRBV9,-,TRBJ2-6,-,TGTGCCAGCAGCGTATTGGATCAGGCGGGTCGGGAGTTGACTTTC,CASSVLDQAGRELTF
TRBV2,-,TRBJ2-7,-,TGTGCCAGCAGTAGTACCGGTCCCTACGAGCAGTACTTC,CASSSTGPYEQYF
TRBV19,-,TRBJ1-2,-,TGTGCCAGTAGTTCTTCCCCTCTGGCAGGGGCGACTGTACGTGGCTACACCTTC,CASSSSPLAGATVRGYTF
TRBV6-6,TRBD1,TRBJ2-7,once,TGTGCCAGCAGTTGGGGGACAGGGGACGAGCAGTACTTC,CASSWGTGDEQYF
TRBV6-6,TRBD1,TRBJ1-1,-,TGTGCCAGCAGGAGACAGGGACCCCGTGAAGCTTTCTTT,CASRRQGPREAFF
TRBV11-2,-,TRBJ2-2,-,TGTGCCAGCAGCTTAGGGGTAGCTGGGAACACCGGGGAGCTGTTTTTT,CASSLGVAGNTGELFF
TRBV10-2,TRBD1,TRBJ1-5,-,TGCGCCAGCAATCCGGGACAGGGCTTTAGCAATCAGCCCCAGCATTTT,CASNPGQGFSNQPQHF
TRBV2,-,TRBJ1-1,few,TGTGCCAGCAAGCCGAACACTGAAGCTTTCTTT,CASKPNTEAFF
TRBV5-6,TRBD1,TRBJ2-1,-,TGTGCCAGCAGCTTTCTGGCAGGGACAGCCTACAATGAGCAGTTCTTC,CASSFLAGTAYNEQFF
TRBV4-2,TRBD1,TRBJ1-1,once,TGTGCCAGCAGCCAACCTTTTTTAGGACAGGGGAACACTGAAGCTTTCTTT,CASSQPFLGQGNTEAFF
TRBV6-5,TRBD1,TRBJ1-1,few,TGTGCCAGCAGTTCGACAGGGCTGGTCGCTTTCTTT,CASSSTGLVAFF
TRBV6-5,-,TRBJ2-7,-,TGTGCCAGCAGTTACTCTTCCGGGGGAGGATCCTACGAGCAGTACTTC,CASSYSSGGGSYEQYF
TRBV7-9,-,TRBJ2-7,-,TGTGCCAGCAGCTTAAAGCAGGGAAAACTCTACGAGCAGTACTTC,CASSLKQGKLYEQYF
TRBV18,TRBD2,TRBJ2-7,-,TGTGCCAGCTCGACCGGGACTAGCGGGACCTACGAGCAGTACTTC,CASSTGTSGTYEQYF
TRBV27,-,TRBJ2-3,-,TGTGCCAGCAGTTTAGTGAGGGACACAGATACGCAGTATTTT,CASSLVRDTDTQYF
TRBV5-1,TRBD2,TRBJ2-2,-,TGCGCCAGCAGCGATAGCGGGGGCACGAACACCGGGGAGCTGTTTTTT,CASSDSGGTNTGELFF
TRBV7-6,TRBD2,TRBJ2-7,once,TGTGCCAGCAGCTTAACTAGCGGGGGGACTTACGAGCAGTACTTC,CASSLTSGGTYEQYF
TRBV9,-,TRBJ1-2,-,TGTGCCAGCAGCGTAGGACAGACTTATAATGGCTACACCTTC,CASSVGQTYNGYTF
TRBV6-5,-,TRBJ1-3,-,TGTGCCAGCAAACGGGGGGAGTCTGGAAACACCATATATTTT,CASKRGESGNTIYF
TRBV5-1,-,TRBJ2-7,-,TGCGCCAGCAGCTTGATTTCGGGATCTCGGCTCTACGAGCAGTACTTC,CASSLISGSRLYEQYF
TRBV5-1,TRBD1,TRBJ2-7,-,TGCGCCAGCTCCCTCGGGGGGACAGGGGCGCCTTACGAGCAGTACTTC,CASSLGGTGAPYEQYF
TRBV7-8,TRBD1,TRBJ1-2,-,TGTGCCAGCAGCGGACCCGGCCGGACAGGGACTCCCTATGGCTACACCTTC,CASSGPGRTGTPYGYTF
TRBV9,TRBD2,TRBJ2-5,-,TGTGCCAGCAGCGTCCTAGCGGGGGGGATGGAGACCCAGTACTTC,CASSVLAGGMETQYF
TRBV5-1,TRBD1,TRBJ1-2,-,TGCGCCAGCAGCGGGGGACAGCGCTCAGCTAACTATGGCTACACCTTC,CASSGGQRSANYGYTF
TRBV5-1,TRBD2,TRBJ2-5,once,TGCGCCAGCAGCATAGGACTAGCGACTTTCCAAGAGACCCAGTACTTC,CASSIGLATFQETQYF
TRBV7-9,-,TRBJ1-4,-,TGTGCCAGCAGCTTAGACCCAGGGATCGAGAGTGAAAAACTGTTTTTT,CASSLDPGIESEKLFF
TRBV7-9,-,TRBJ1-3,-,TGTGCCAGCGGGACAACTCGGAACACCATATATTTT,CASGTTRNTIYF
TRBV7-9,-,TRBJ2-6,-,TGTGCCAGCAGCTGGGGGGAGAGGCCCGGGGCCAACGTCCTGACTTTC,CASSWGERPGANVLTF
TRBV7-2,TRBD1,TRBJ2-7,-,TGTGCCAGCAGCTTATTCTCAGGGGGCAAGTACTTC,CASSLFSGGKYF
TRBV5-1,-,TRBJ2-2,-,TGCGCCAGCAGCTTGAGGGAACAGGGGAACACCGGGGAGCTGTTTTTT,CASSLREQGNTGELFF
TRBV29-1,-,TRBJ2-5,-,TGCAGCGTTGACAGGGTTTCAGAGACCCAGTACTTC,CSVDRVSETQYF
TRBV14,-,TRBJ1-2,-,TGTGCCAGCAGCCAAACAGGTTCCTATGGCTACACCTTC,CASSQTGSYGYTF
TRBV6-5,-,TRBJ1-2,-,TGTGCCAGCAGTTACGGCAGTTTTAACTATGGCTACACCTTC,CASSYGSFNYGYTF
TRBV2,-,TRBJ2-7,-,TGTGCCAGCAGTGAAAGGACGGGAGACTACGAGCAGTACTTC,CASSERTGDYEQYF
TRBV10-2,TRBD1,TRBJ1-2,-,TGCGCCAGCGGACAGGGGGCGTCGGGTGGCTACACCTTC,CASGQGASGGYTF
TRBV30,TRBD2,TRBJ2-3,-,TGTGCCTGGAGCGGGGGGGGAAGTAGAGATACGCAGTATTTT,CAWSGGGSRDTQYF
TRBV15,-,TRBJ1-1,-,TGTGCCACCAGCAGAGATTCGGGGTTGGGTGAAGCTTTCTTT,CATSRDSGLGEAFF
TRBV6-6,-,TRBJ1-2,-,TGTGCCAGCAGCCGACGTAGCGTATATGGCTACACCTTC,CASSRRSVYGYTF
TRBV6-1,TRBD1,TRBJ1-3,-,TGTGCCAGCAGCAGACAGGGGAGCGGAAACACCATATATTTT,CASSRQGSGNTIYF
TRBV5-4,-,TRBJ2-7,-,TGTGCCAGCAGCTTGGGTGGAGGCCGTACCTACGAGCAGTACTTC,CASSLGGGRTYEQYF